What follows is one TCR beta chain and its context. The sample is drawn from a study of blood T cell repertoires in COVID-19. The table came from immunoSEQ multiplex PCR; TCRdb's copy has only in-frame clones and leaves some out. The data show under 300,000 clones, about 90% seen once. J gave up 1 base and V 2 bases, and 0 bases lay outside the gene matches. The CDR3 runs to 15 residues. Germline assignment: CDR1 SGHDN and CDR2 FVKESK. This clonotype was obtained from a woman aged 35 to 49 with acute COVID-19. The V call is TRBV14, the J call TRBJ2-2, with 8 bases aligning to TRBD2. Sequencing used PBMCs or T cells enriched from blood (not recorded which). CDR3 protein: CASSQTSGNTGELFF. DNA of the CDR3: TGTGCCAGCAGCCAAACTAGCGGGAACACCGGGGAGCTGTTTTTT.